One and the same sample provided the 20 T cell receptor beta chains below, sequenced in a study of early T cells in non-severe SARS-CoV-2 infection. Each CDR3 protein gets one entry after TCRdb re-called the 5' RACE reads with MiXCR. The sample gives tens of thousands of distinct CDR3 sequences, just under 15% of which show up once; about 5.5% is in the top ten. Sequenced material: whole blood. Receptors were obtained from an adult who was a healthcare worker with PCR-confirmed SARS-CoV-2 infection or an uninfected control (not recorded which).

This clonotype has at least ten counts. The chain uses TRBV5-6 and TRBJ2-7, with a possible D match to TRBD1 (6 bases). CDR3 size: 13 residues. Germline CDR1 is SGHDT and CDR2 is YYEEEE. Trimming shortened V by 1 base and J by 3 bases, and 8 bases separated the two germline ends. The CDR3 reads CASSLKDSYEQYF. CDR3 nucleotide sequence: TGTGCCAGCAGCTTGAAGGACAGCTACGAGCAGTACTTC.

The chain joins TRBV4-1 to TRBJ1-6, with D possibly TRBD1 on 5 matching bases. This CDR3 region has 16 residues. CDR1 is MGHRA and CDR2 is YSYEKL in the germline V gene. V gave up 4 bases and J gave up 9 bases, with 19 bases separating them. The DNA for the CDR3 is TGCGCCAGCAGCCCTAAGCCGTCAGGGCTTAGTTCACCCCTCCACTTT. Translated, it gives CASSPKPSGLSSPLHF.

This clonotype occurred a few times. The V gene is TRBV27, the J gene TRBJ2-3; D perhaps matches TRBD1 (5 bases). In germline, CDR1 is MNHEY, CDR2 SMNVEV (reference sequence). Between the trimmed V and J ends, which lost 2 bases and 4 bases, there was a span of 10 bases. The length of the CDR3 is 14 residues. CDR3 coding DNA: TGTGCCAGCAGTTTAAACGCAGGGCCAGATACGCAGTATTTT. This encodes CASSLNAGPDTQYF.

This CDR3 is CSADRDTSYEQYF. CDR3 DNA: TGCAGTGCTGACCGGGACACGTCCTACGAGCAGTACTTC. The rearrangement links TRBV20-1 to TRBJ2-7; TRBD1 might be the D (6 bases). Looked up from germline, CDR1 is DFQATT and CDR2 is SNEGSKA (reference sequence). The V end was cut by 5 bases, the J end by 1 base, with 12 bases between. This CDR3 has 13 residues.

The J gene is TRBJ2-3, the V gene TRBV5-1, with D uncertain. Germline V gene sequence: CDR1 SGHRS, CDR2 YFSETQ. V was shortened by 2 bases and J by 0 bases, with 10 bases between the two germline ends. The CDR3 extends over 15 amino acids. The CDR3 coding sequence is TGCGCCAGCAGCTTCAAAGGTTCTAGCACAGATACGCAGTATTTT. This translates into CASSFKGSSTDTQYF.

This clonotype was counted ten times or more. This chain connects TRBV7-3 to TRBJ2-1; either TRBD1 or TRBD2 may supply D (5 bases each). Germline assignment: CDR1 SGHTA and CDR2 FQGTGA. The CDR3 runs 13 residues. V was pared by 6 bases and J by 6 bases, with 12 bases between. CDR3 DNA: TGTGCCAGCAGTTGGGACCTCGGCAATGAGCAGTTCTTC. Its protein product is CASSWDLGNEQFF.

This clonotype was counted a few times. CDR3 in amino acids: CASSVGSDYNEQFF. In DNA, the CDR3 is TGTGCCAGCAGCGTCGGTAGCGATTACAATGAGCAGTTCTTC. This chain connects TRBV9 to TRBJ2-1, with a possible D match to TRBD2 (5 bases). Trimming shortened V by 2 bases and J by 4 bases, and 10 bases separated the two germline ends. Germline V gene lookup returns CDR1 SGDLS and CDR2 YYNGEE. The CDR3 is 14 residues long.

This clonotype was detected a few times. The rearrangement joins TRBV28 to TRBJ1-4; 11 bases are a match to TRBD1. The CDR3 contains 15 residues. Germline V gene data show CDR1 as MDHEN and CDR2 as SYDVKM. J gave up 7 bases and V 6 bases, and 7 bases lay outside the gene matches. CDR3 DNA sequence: TGTGCCAGCAGCCCCTCCGGACAGGGGGCTGAAAAACTGTTTTTT. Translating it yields CASSPSGQGAEKLFF.

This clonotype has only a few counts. The CDR3 region has the DNA TGTGCCAGCAGTTTAAGAGGGGGTCTACCCTACAATGAGCAGTTCTTC. Its protein is CASSLRGGLPYNEQFF. The gene calls are TRBV28 and TRBJ2-1, with D possibly being TRBD1 (6 bases). Trimming took off 2 bases at V and 2 bases at J, with 13 bases between the two ends. The germline gives CDR1 MDHEN, CDR2 SYDVKM. CDR3 length equals 16 residues.

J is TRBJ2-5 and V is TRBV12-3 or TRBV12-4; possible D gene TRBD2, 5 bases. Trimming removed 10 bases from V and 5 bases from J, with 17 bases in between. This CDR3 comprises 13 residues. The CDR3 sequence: CATATRPGETQYF. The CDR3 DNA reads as TGTGCCACCGCAACGAGGCCGGGGGAGACCCAGTACTTC.

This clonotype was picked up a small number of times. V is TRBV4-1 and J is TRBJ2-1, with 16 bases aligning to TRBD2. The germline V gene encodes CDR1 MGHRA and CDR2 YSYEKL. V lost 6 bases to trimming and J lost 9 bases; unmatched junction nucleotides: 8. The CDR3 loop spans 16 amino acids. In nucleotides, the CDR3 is TGCGCCAGCAGACTGGGACTAGCGGGAGGGCCGGGTGAGCAGTTCTTC. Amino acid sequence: CASRLGLAGGPGEQFF.

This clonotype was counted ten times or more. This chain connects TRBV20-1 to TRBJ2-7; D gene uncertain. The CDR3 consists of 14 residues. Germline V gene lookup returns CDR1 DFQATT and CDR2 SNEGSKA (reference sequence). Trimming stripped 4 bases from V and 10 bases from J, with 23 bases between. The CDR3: CSATGRLLSLSQYF. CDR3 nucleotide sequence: TGCAGTGCTACCGGACGTCTCCTATCGTTATCCCAGTACTTC.

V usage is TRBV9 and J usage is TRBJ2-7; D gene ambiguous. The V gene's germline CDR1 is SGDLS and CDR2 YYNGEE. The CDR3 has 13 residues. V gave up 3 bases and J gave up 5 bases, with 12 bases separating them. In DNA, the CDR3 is TGTGCCAGCAGCGCGGACGGCTGGGACGAGCAGTACTTC. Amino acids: CASSADGWDEQYF. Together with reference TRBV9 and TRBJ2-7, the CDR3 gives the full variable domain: DSGVTQTPKHLITATGQRVTLRCSPRSGDLSVYWYQQSLDQGLQFLIQYYNGEERAKGNILERFSAQQFPDLHSELNLSSLELGDSALYFCASSADGWDEQYFGPGTRLTVT.

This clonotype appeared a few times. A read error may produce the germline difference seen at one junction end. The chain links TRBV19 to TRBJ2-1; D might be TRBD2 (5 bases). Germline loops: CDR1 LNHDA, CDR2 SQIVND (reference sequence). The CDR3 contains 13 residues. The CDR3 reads CASSGVAPNELFF. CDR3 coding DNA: TGTGCCAGTAGCGGGGTGGCCCCCAATGAGCTGTTCTTC.

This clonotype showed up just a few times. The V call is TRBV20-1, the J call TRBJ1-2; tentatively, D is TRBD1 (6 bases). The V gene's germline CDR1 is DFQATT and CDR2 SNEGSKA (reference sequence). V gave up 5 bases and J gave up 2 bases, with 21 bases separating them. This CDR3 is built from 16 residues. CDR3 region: CSAPGATTLGNYGYTF. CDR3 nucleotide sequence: TGCAGTGCTCCAGGGGCCACGACCCTCGGAAACTATGGCTACACCTTC.

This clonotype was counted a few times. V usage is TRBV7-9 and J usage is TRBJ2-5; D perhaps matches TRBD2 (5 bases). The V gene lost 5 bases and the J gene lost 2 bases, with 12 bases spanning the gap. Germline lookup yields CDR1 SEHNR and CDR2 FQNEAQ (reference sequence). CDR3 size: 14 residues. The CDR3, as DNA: TGTGCCAGCAGCCTCAGGACTGATCAAGAGACCCAGTACTTC. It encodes CASSLRTDQETQYF.

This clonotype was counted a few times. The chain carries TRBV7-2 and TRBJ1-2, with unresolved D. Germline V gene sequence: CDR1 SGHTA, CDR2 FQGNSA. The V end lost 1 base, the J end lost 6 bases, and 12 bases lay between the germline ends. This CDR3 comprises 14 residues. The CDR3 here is CASSLERTSHGYTF. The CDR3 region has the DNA TGTGCCAGCAGCTTAGAGAGAACGTCACATGGCTACACCTTC.

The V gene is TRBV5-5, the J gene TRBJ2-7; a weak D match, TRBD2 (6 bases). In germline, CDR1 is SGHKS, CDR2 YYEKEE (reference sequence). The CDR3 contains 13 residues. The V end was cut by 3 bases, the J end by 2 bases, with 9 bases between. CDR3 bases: TGTGCCAGCAGCTGGGAGGACCCCTACGAGCAGTACTTC. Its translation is CASSWEDPYEQYF.

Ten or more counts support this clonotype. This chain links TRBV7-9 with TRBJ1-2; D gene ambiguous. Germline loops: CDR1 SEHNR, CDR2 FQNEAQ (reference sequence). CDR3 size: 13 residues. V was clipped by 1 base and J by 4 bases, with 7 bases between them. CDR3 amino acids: CASSLGVGYGYTF. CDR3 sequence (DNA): TGTGCCAGCAGCTTAGGGGTTGGCTATGGCTACACCTTC.

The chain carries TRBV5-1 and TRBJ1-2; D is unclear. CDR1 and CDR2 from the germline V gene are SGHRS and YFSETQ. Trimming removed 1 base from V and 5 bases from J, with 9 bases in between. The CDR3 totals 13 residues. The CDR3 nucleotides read TGCGCCAGCAGCTTGACAGACCTTTATGGCTACACCTTC. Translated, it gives CASSLTDLYGYTF.